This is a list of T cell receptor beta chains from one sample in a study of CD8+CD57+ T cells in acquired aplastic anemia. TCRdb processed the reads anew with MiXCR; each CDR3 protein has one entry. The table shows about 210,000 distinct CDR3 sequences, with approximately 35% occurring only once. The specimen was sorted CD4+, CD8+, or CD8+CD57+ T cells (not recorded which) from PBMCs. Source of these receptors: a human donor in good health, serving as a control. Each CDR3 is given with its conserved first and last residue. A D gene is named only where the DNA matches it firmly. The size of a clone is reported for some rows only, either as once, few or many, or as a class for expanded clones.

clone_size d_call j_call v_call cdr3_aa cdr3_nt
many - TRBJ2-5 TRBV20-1 CSARGREETQYF TGCAGTGCTAGAGGGAGGGAGGAGACCCAGTACTTC
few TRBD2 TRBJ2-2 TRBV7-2 CASSQSGGATGELLF TGTGCCAGCAGCCAAAGCGGGGGGGCCACCGGGGAGCTGCTTTTT
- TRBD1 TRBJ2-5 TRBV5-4 CASSDRQGAGETQYF TGTGCCAGCAGCGACCGACAGGGGGCAGGAGAGACCCAGTACTTC
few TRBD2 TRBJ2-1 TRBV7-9 CASSLWWTSGYNEQFF TGTGCCAGCAGCTTATGGTGGACTAGCGGCTACAATGAGCAGTTCTTC
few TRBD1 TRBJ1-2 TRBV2 CASSGQGTYGYTF TGTGCCAGCAGTGGACAGGGGACTTATGGCTACACCTTC
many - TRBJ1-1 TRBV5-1 CASSRTATEAFF TGCGCCAGCAGCCGTACAGCTACCGAAGCTTTCTTT
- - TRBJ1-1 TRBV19 CASSEEGRWTEAFF TGTGCCAGTAGTGAGGAGGGCAGGTGGACTGAAGCTTTCTTT
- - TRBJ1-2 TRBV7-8 CASSLAGSHYGYTF TGTGCCAGCAGCCTAGCCGGGTCCCACTATGGCTACACCTTC
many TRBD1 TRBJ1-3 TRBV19 CASSRTGLSGNTIYF TGTGCCAGTAGCCGGACAGGGCTCTCTGGAAACACCATATATTTT
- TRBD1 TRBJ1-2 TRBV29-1 CSVVRTGVYTF TGCAGCGTTGTAAGGACAGGTGTCTACACCTTC
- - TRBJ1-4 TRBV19 CASSMGTSFRAEKLFF TGTGCCAGTAGCATGGGGACTTCCTTCCGGGCTGAAAAACTGTTTTTT
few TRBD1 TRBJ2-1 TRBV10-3 CAITKDRNSYNEQFF TGTGCCATCACCAAGGACAGGAACTCCTACAATGAGCAGTTCTTC
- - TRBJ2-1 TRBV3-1 CAGSQVTRNEQFF TGTGCCGGCAGCCAAGTAACCCGCAATGAGCAGTTCTTC
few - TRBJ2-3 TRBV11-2 CASSLEGGTDTQYF TGTGCCAGCAGCTTAGAAGGGGGGACAGATACGCAGTATTTT
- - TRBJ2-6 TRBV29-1 CSVNSGANVLTF TGCAGCGTAAACTCTGGGGCCAACGTCCTGACTTTC
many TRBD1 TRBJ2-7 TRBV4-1 CASSQIQGARSYEQYF TGCGCCAGCAGCCAAATACAGGGGGCGCGTTCCTACGAGCAGTACTTC
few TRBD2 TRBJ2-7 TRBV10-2 CASKASGRTAEQYF TGCGCCAGCAAGGCTAGCGGGAGGACGGCCGAGCAGTACTTC